This passage covers 19 T cell receptor beta chains from one sample sequenced in a study of blood T cell repertoires in COVID-19. The method was immunoSEQ multiplex PCR; TCRdb's version includes in-frame clones alone and lacks a portion of them. The sample contains tens of thousands of clones, approximately 82% of which appear only once. The sample taken for sequencing was peripheral blood. These receptors all stem from a man of 80 years or more with active or convalescent COVID-19.

The V gene is TRBV21-1, the J gene TRBJ2-7; the table names TRBD2, a call not compared with the DNA. TRBV21-1 is annotated as a pseudogene. The CDR3 is 17 residues long. The CDR3 loop reads CASSKSGTSPAKYEQYF. The CDR3 region has the DNA TGTGCCAGCAGCAAATCCGGGACTAGCCCCGCGAAGTACGAGCAGTACTTC.

A few counts support this clone. The rearrangement joins TRBV9 to TRBJ2-3; D perhaps matches TRBD2 (6 bases). Germline CDR1 and CDR2: SGDLS and YYNGEE. The CDR3 has 15 residues. V was cut by 3 bases and J by 6 bases, with 17 bases left in between. In DNA, the CDR3 is TGTGCCAGCAGCGGCCGGGACTCTCGGCTGGATACGCAGTATTTT. The encoded protein is CASSGRDSRLDTQYF. Drawing the rest from reference TRBV9 and TRBJ2-3, the complete variable domain is DSGVTQTPKHLITATGQRVTLRCSPRSGDLSVYWYQQSLDQGLQFLIQYYNGEERAKGNILERFSAQQFPDLHSELNLSSLELGDSALYFCASSGRDSRLDTQYFGPGTRLTVL.

The chain joins TRBV12-3 or TRBV12-4 to TRBJ2-3; D unresolved. The CDR3 totals 13 residues. Trimming stripped 0 bases from V and 6 bases from J, with 7 bases between. The CDR3 protein is CASSLAPKDTQYF. For the CDR3, the DNA is TGTGCCAGCAGTTTAGCCCCTAAGGATACGCAGTATTTT.

The chain combines TRBV10-1 with TRBJ2-7, with 8 nucleotides matching TRBD2. V lost 0 bases and J lost 5; bases outside the gene matches: 6. Germline V gene lookup returns CDR1 WNHNN and CDR2 SYGVQD (reference sequence). The CDR3 contains 15 residues. CDR3 bases: TGCGCCAGCAGTGAGTCGGGCGGGAGGATCGACGAGCAGTACTTC. Translation gives CASSESGGRIDEQYF.

J is TRBJ2-2 and V is TRBV2; TRBD1 matches 10 bases. Per germline, CDR1 SNHLY and CDR2 FYNNEI. J was trimmed by 7 bases and V by 6 bases; bases with no gene match: 5. This CDR3 is built from 14 residues. CDR3 DNA: TGTGCCAGCAGGGCGGACAGGGGGGTCGGGGAGCTGTTTTTT. Protein: CASRADRGVGELFF.

The chain combines TRBV4-2 with TRBJ1-1, with TRBD1 matching 7 bases. Germline values: CDR1 LGHNA, CDR2 YNFKEQ. The V gene end was trimmed by 2 bases and the J gene end by 1 base; junction bases not matched to a gene: 4. The CDR3 spans 15 residues. This CDR3 reads CASSQPGQSNTEAFF. The CDR3 DNA sequence: TGTGCCAGCAGCCAACCGGGACAGTCGAACACTGAAGCTTTCTTT.

This chain connects TRBV6-5 to TRBJ1-1; D is undetermined. This CDR3 is built from 15 residues. The V end lost 0 bases, the J end lost 6 bases, and 14 bases lay between the germline ends. Germline V gives CDR1 MNHEY, CDR2 SVGAGI. This CDR3 is CASSYSRVSRPEAFF. The CDR3, as DNA: TGTGCCAGCAGTTACTCGAGAGTATCGAGGCCTGAAGCTTTCTTT.

This clone occurred once. The chain joins TRBV27 to TRBJ2-7, with 7 bases matching TRBD1. The V and J ends lost 3 bases and 0 bases, in that order; junction bases with no gene match: 5. The germline gives CDR1 MNHEY, CDR2 SMNVEV (reference sequence). The CDR3 extends over 15 amino acids. The CDR3 loop reads CASSFYRDSSYEQYF. The CDR3 bases are TGTGCCAGCAGTTTCTATAGGGACAGCTCCTACGAGCAGTACTTC.

The chain joins TRBV5-8 to TRBJ1-1; tentative D call: TRBD1 (6 bases). This CDR3 comprises 16 residues. Germline V gene data show CDR1 as SGHTS and CDR2 as YDEGEE. The ends were cut back, 0 bases at V and 3 bases at J, with 15 bases in the middle. The CDR3: CASSLGYRETDTEAFF. The CDR3 bases are TGTGCCAGCAGCTTGGGGTACAGGGAAACGGACACTGAAGCTTTCTTT.

The V and J genes are TRBV6-5 and TRBJ2-3, with D possibly matching TRBD1 (6 bases). V lost 10 bases and J 3 bases, leaving 20 bases between the germline ends. This CDR3 spans 15 amino acids. Per the germline V gene, CDR1 is MNHEY and CDR2 is SVGAGI. This chain's CDR3 is CANPGRGRGTDTQYF. The CDR3 DNA sequence: TGTGCCAACCCGGGACGGGGCAGGGGTACAGATACGCAGTATTTT.

This sequence joins TRBV3-1 (or the pseudogene TRBV3-2) and TRBJ2-4; 7 nucleotides agree with TRBD2. With 0 bases clipped from V and 0 bases from J, the junction kept 2 bases outside the gene matches. The germline CDR1 and CDR2 sequences are LGHDT and YNNKEL (reference sequence). This CDR3 is built from 16 residues. The CDR3 is CASSQEVAGAKNIQYF. The CDR3 DNA reads TGTGCCAGCAGCCAAGAGGTAGCGGGAGCCAAAAACATTCAGTACTTC.

The gene calls are TRBV19 and TRBJ2-1; the match to TRBD2 covers 9 bases. There are 15 residues in the CDR3. J gave up 7 bases and V 3 bases, and 7 bases lay outside the gene matches. The germline CDR1 and CDR2 sequences are LNHDA and SQIVND (reference sequence). The CDR3 here is CASSIESSGKNEQFF. The CDR3, as DNA: TGTGCCAGTAGTATTGAGTCTAGCGGGAAGAATGAGCAGTTCTTC.

V usage is TRBV10-3 and J usage is TRBJ1-2; 8 positions agree with TRBD1. V lost 6 bases, J lost 6 bases, and 6 bases stayed unmatched. CDR1 and CDR2 (germline): ENHRY, SYGVKD. The CDR3 length is 13 residues. This chain's CDR3 is CAIRDRASNGYTF. Written as DNA, the CDR3 is TGTGCCATCAGGGACAGGGCATCCAATGGCTACACCTTC.

This clone was found a few times. The rearrangement links TRBV25-1 to TRBJ2-7; tentative D call: TRBD2 (6 bases). V lost 2 bases to trimming and J lost 4 bases, with 12 bases between them. The CDR3 totals 14 residues. Per the germline V gene, CDR1 is MGHDK and CDR2 is SYGVNS. The CDR3 reads CASSEPVGGYEQYF. CDR3 bases: TGTGCCAGCAGTGAACCCGTTGGAGGGTACGAGCAGTACTTC.

The V and J genes are TRBV5-1 and TRBJ1-6, with 7 positions matching TRBD1. The CDR3 loop spans 15 amino acids. Germline assignment: CDR1 SGHRS and CDR2 YFSETQ. Losses at the gene ends were 4 bases for V and 6 bases for J; bases not matched to a gene: 7. This chain's CDR3 is CASSDGQATNSPLHF. The CDR3 nucleotides read TGCGCCAGCAGCGACGGACAGGCGACTAATTCACCCCTCCACTTT.

A single count supports this clone. This chain connects TRBV11-2 to TRBJ2-1, with 10 bases fitting TRBD2. The CDR3 contains 15 residues. J gave up 5 bases and V 3 bases, and 4 bases lay outside the gene matches. Germline CDR1 is SGHAT and CDR2 is FQNNGV. CDR3 in amino acids: CASSFLAGANNEQFF. The CDR3 nucleotides are TGTGCCAGCAGCTTCCTAGCGGGGGCGAACAATGAGCAGTTCTTC.

The chain links TRBV30 to TRBJ1-1, with TRBD1 matching over 11 bases. CDR3 length equals 13 residues. Per germline, CDR1 GTSNPN and CDR2 SVGIG (reference sequence). Trimming removed 7 bases from V and 5 bases from J; junction bases left unmatched: 6. The CDR3 loop reads CASSGTGGTEAFF. CDR3 in DNA: TGTGCCTCCTCCGGGACAGGGGGGACTGAAGCTTTCTTT.

The chain uses TRBV19 and TRBJ2-1; D is perhaps TRBD1 (5 bases). The V and J ends lost 7 bases and 2 bases respectively, with 18 bases between them. Germline assignment: CDR1 LNHDA and CDR2 SQIVND (reference sequence). This CDR3 contains 16 residues. The DNA for the CDR3 is TGTGCCAGTAAGGGGCAGGAAGGGGCCACCTACAATGAGCAGTTCTTC. Translated, it gives CASKGQEGATYNEQFF.

This clone was observed once. This chain connects TRBV27 to TRBJ1-1, with D hard to call. The CDR3 spans 14 residues. V shed 2 bases and J shed 0 bases, with 7 bases lying between them. Looked up from germline, CDR1 is MNHEY and CDR2 is SMNVEV (reference sequence). CDR3 sequence (DNA): TGTGCCAGCAGTTTAACTACGATGAACACTGAAGCTTTCTTT. Translation: CASSLTTMNTEAFF.